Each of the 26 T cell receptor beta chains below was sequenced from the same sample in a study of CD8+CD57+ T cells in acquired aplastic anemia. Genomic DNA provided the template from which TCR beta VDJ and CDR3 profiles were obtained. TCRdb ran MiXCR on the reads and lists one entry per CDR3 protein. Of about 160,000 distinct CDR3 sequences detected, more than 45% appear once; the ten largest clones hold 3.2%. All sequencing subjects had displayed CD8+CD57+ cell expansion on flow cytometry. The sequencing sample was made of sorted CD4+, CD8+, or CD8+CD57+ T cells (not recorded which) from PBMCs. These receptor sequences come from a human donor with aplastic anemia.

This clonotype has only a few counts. The CDR3 region is CASSPRQGSATGELFF. The DNA for the CDR3 is TGTGCCAGCAGCCCCCGACAGGGGTCGGCCACCGGGGAGCTGTTTTTT. The chain joins TRBV11-1 to TRBJ2-2, with TRBD1 matching over 8 bases. This CDR3 region has 16 residues. Trimming removed 5 bases from V and 4 bases from J; junction bases left unmatched: 9. CDR1 is SGHAT and CDR2 is FQDESV in the germline V gene (reference sequence). Drawing the rest from reference TRBV11-1 and TRBJ2-2, the complete variable domain is EAEVAQSPRYKITEKSQAVAFWCDPISGHATLYWYRQILGQGPELLVQFQDESVVDDSQLPKDRFSAERLKGVDSTLKIQPAELGDSAMYLCASSPRQGSATGELFFGEGSRLTVL.

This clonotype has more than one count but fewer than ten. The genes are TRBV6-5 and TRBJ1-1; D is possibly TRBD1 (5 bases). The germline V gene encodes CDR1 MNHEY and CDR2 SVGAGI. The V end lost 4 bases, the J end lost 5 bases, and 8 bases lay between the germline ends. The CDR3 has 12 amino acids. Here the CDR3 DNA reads TGTGCCAGCAGTTCTGGGGGGACTGAAGCTTTCTTT. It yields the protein CASSSGGTEAFF.

CDR3 loop: CASSLKRNTEAFF. As DNA, the CDR3 is TGTGCCAGCAGCCTAAAGCGGAACACTGAAGCTTTCTTT. The chain couples TRBV7-9 to TRBJ1-1; D is ambiguous. V dropped 5 bases and J dropped 1 base, with 8 bases sitting between them. CDR1 SEHNR and CDR2 FQNEAQ come from the germline V gene (reference sequence). CDR3 length equals 13 residues.

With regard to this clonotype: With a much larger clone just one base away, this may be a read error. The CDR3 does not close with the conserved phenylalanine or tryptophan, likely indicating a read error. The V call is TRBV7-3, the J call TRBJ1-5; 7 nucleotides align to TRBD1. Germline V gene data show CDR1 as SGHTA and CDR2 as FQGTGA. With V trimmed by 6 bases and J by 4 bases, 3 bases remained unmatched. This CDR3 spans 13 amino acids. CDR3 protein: CASREDRNQPQHL. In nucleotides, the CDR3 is TGTGCCAGCAGAGAGGACAGGAATCAGCCCCAGCATTTG.

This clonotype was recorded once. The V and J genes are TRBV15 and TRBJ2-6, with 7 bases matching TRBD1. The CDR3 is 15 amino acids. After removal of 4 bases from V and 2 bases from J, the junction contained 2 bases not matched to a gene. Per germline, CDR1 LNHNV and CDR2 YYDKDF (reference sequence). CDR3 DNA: TGTGCCACCAGCAACGGACAGGCTGGGGCCAACGTCCTGACTTTC. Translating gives CATSNGQAGANVLTF.

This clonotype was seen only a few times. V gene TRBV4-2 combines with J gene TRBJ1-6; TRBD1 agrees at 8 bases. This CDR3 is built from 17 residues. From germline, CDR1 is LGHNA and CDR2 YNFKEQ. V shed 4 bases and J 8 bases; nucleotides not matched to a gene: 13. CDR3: CASSRRTRTGTYSPLHF. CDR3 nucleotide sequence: TGTGCCAGCAGCCGCCGTACCAGGACAGGGACTTATTCACCCCTCCACTTT.

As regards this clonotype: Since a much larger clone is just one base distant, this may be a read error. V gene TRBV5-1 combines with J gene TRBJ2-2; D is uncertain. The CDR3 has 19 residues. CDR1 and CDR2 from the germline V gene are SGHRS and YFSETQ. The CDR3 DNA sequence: TGCGCCCGCAGCTTCCCACACCCCACCGGTGATCGGGACACCGGGGAGCTGTTTTTT. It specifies CARSFPHPTGDRDTGELFF.

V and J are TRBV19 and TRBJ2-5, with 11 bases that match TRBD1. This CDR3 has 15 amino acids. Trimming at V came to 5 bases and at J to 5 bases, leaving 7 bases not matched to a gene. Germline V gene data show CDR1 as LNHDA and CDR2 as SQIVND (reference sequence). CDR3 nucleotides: TGTGCCAGTAGTCGGGACAGGGGGTATGGTGAGACCCAGTACTTC. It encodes CASSRDRGYGETQYF.

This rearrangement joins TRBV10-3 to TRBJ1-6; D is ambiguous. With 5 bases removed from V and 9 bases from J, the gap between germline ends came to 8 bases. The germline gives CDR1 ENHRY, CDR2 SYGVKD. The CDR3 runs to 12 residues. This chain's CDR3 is CAISPTSSPLHF. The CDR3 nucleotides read TGTGCCATCAGTCCGACATCTTCACCCCTCCACTTT.

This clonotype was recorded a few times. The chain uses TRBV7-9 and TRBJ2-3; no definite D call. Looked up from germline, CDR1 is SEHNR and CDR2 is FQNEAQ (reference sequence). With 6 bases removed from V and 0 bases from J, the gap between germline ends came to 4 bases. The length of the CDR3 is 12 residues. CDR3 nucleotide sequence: TGTGCCAGCAGGGAGAGCACAGATACGCAGTATTTT. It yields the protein CASRESTDTQYF. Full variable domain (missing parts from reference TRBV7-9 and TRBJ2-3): DTGVSQNPRHKITKRGQNVTFRCDPISEHNRLYWYRQTLGQGPEFLTYFQNEAQLEKSRLLSDRFSAERPKGSFSTLEIQRTEQGDSAMYLCASRESTDTQYFGPGTRLTVL.

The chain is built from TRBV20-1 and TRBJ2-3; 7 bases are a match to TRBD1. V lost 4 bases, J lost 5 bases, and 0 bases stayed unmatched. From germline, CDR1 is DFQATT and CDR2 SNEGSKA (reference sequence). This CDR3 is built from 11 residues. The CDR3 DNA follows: TGCAGTGCTAACAGGGGAGATACGCAGTATTTT. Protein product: CSANRGDTQYF.

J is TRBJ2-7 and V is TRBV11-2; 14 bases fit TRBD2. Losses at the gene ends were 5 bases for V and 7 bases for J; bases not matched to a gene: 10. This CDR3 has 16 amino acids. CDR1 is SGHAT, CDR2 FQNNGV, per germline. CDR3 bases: TGTGCCAGCAGCGCCGGGACTAGCGGGAGTTGGGGAGAGCAGTACGTC. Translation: CASSAGTSGSWGEQYV.

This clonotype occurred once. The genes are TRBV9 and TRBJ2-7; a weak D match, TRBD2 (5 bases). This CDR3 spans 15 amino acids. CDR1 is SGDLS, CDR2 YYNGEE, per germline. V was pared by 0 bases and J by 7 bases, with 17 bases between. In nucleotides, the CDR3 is TGTGCCAGCAGCGTAGGCCCTAGCTCCAACAATGAGCAGTACGTC. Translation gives CASSVGPSSNNEQYV.

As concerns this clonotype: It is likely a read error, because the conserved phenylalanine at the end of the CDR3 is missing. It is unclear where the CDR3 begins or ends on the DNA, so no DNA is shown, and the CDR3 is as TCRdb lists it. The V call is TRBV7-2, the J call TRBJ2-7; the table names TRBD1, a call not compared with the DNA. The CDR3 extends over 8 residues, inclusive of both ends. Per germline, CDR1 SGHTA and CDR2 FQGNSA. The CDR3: CASSQGGG.

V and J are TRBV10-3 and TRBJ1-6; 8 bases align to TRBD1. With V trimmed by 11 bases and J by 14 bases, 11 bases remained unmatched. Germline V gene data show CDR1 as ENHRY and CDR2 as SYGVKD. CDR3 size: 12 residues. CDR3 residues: CAATGGRAALHF. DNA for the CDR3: TGTGCCGCCACAGGGGGGAGGGCGGCCCTCCACTTT.

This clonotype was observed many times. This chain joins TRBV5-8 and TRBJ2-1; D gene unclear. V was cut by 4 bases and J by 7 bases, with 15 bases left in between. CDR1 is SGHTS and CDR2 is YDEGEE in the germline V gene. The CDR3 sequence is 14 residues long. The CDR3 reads CASSVGSPGNEQFF. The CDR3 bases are TGTGCCAGCAGCGTGGGATCCCCCGGGAATGAGCAGTTCTTC.

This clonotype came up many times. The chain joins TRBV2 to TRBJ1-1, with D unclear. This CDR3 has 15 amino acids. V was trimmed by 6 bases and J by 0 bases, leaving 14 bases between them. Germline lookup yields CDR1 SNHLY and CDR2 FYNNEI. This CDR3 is CASRYTIVMNTEAFF. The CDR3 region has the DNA TGTGCCAGCAGGTACACCATTGTAATGAACACTGAAGCTTTCTTT.

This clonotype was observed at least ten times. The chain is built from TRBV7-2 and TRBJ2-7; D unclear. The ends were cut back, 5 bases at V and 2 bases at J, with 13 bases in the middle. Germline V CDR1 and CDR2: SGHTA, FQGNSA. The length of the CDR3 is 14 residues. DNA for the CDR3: TGTGCCAGCAGCCCCCTCGACGGAGCCTACGAGCAGTACTTC. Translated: CASSPLDGAYEQYF.

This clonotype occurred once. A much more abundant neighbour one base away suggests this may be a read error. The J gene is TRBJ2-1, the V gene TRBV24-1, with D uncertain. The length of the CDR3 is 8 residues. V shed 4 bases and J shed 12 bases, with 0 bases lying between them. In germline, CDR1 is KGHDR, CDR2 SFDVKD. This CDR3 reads CATSEQFF. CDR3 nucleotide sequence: TGTGCCACCAGTGAGCAGTTCTTC.

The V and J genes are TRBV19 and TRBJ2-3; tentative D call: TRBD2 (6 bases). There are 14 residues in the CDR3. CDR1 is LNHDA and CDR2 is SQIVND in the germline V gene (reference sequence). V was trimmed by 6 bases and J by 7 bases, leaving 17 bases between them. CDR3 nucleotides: TGTGCCAGTAGCAGACTAGAAAGGAGAAATACGCAGTATTTT. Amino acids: CASSRLERRNTQYF. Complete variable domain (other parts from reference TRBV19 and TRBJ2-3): DGGITQSPKYLFRKEGQNVTLSCEQNLNHDAMYWYRQDPGQGLRLIYYSQIVNDFQKGDIAEGYSVSREKKESFPLTVTSAQKNPTAFYLCASSRLERRNTQYFGPGTRLTVL.

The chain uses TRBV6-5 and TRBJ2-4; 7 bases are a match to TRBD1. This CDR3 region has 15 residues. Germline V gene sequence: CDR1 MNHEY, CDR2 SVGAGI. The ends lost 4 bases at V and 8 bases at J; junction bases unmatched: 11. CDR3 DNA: TGTGCCAGCAGTTTGGTAGGGGGCCTTAAGGACATTCAGTACTTC. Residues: CASSLVGGLKDIQYF.

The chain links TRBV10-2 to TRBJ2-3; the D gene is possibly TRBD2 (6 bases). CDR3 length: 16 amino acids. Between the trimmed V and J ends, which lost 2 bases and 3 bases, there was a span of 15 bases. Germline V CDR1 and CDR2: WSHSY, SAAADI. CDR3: CASSEGARGTTDTQYF. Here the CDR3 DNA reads TGCGCCAGCAGTGAGGGGGCACGGGGGACGACAGATACGCAGTATTTT.

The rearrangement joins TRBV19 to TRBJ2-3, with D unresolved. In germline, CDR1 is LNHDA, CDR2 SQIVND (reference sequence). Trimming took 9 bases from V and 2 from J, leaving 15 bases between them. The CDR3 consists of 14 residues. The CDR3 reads CASSPLGNTDTQYF. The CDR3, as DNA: TGTGCCAGCTCACCTCTAGGGAACACAGATACGCAGTATTTT.

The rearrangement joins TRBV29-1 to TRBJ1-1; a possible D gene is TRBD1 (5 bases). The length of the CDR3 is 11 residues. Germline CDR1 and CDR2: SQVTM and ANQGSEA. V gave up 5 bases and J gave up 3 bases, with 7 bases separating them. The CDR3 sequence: CSVRGYTEAFF. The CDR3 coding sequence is TGCAGCGTTAGGGGCTACACTGAAGCTTTCTTT.

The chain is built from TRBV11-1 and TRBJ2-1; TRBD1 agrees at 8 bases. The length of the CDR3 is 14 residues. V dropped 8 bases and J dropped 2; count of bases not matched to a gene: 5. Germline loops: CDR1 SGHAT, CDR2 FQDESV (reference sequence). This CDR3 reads CASGRQGTYNEQFF. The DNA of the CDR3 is TGTGCCAGCGGCCGACAGGGGACCTACAATGAGCAGTTCTTC.

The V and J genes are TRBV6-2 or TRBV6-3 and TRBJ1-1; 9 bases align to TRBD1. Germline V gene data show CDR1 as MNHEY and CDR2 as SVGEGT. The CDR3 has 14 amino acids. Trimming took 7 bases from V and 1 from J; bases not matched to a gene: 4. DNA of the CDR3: TGTGCCAGCACCGGGACAGGGTCGAACACTGAAGCTTTCTTT. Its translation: CASTGTGSNTEAFF.